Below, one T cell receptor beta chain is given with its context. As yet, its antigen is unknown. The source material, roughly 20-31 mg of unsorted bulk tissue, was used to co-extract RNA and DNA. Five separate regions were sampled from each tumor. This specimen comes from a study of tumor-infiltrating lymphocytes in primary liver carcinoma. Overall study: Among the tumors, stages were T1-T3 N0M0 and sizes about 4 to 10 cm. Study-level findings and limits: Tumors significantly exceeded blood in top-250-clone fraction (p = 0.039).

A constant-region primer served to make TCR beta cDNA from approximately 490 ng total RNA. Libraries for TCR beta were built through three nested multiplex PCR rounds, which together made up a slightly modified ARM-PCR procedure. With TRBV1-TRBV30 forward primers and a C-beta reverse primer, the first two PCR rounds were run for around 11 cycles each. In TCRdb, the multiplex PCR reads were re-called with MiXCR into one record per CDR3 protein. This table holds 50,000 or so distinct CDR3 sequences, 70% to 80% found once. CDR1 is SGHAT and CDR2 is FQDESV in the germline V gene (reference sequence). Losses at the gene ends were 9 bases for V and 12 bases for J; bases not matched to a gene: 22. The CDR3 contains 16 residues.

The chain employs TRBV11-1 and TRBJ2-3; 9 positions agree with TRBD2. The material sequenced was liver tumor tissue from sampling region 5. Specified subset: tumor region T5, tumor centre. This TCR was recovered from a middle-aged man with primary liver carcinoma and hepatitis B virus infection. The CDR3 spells CARSPSPSGKTSTQYF. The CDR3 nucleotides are TGTGCCAGAAGCCCCTCCCCTAGCGGGAAGACGTCTACACAGTATTTT.